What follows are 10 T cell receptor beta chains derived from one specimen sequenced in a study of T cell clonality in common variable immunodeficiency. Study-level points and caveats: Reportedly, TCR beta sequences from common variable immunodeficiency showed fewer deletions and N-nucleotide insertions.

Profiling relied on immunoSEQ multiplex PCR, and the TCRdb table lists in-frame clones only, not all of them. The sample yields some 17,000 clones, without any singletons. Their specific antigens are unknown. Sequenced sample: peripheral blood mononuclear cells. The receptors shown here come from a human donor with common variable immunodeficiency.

CDR3 bases read: TGTGCCAGCAGTGAAATCATTGGGAGGGGCGGTCAGCCC. Amino acids: CASSEIIGRGGQP. The CDR3, in full, reads CASSEIIGRGGQPQHF. The J gene is TRBJ1-5, the V gene TRBV6-1, with a possible D match to TRBD1 (5 bases). Read sequence stops 3 residues before the CDR3 end, and the germline J gene provides the missing end. This CDR3 is built from 16 residues. CDR1 MNHNS and CDR2 SASEGT come from the germline V gene. Trimming removed 2 bases from V and 6 bases from J, with 17 bases in between.

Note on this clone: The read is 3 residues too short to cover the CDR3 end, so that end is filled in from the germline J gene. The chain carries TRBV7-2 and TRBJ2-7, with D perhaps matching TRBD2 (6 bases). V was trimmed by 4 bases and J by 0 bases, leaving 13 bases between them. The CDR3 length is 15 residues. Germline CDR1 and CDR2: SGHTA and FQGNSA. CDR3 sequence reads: CASSSSGLSSYEQYF. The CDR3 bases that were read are TGTGCCAGCAGCTCGAGCGGGCTCAGCTCCTACGAG.

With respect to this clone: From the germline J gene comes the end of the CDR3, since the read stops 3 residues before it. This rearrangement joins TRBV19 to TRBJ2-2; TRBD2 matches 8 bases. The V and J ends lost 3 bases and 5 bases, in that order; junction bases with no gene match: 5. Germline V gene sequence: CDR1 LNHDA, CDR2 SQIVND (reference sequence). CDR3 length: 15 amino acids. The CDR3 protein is CASSIGGGTTGELFF. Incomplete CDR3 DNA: TGTGCCAGTAGTATTGGCGGGGGGACGACCGGGGAG.

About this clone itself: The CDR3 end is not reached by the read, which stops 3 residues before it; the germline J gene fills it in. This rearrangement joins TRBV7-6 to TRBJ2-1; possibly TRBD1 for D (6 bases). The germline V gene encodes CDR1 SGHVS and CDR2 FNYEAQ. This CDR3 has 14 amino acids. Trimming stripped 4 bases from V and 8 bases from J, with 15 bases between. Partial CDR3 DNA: TGTGCCAGCAGCTATAAGCAGGGGTTCGATGAG. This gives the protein CASSYKQGFDE. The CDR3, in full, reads CASSYKQGFDEQFF.

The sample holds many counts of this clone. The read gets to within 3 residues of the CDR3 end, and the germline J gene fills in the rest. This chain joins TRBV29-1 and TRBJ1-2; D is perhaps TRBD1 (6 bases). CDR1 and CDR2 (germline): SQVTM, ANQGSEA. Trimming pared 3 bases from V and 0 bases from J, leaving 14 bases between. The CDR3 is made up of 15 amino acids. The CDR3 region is CSVERRRTANYGYTF. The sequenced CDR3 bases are TGCAGCGTTGAGCGGAGGAGGACAGCTAACTATGGC. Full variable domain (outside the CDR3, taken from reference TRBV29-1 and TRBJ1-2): SAVISQKPSRDICQRGTSLTIQCQVDSQVTMMFWYRQQPGQSLTLIATANQGSEATYESGFVIDKFPISRPNLTFSTLTVSNMSPEDSSIYLCSVERRRTANYGYTFGSGTRLTVV.

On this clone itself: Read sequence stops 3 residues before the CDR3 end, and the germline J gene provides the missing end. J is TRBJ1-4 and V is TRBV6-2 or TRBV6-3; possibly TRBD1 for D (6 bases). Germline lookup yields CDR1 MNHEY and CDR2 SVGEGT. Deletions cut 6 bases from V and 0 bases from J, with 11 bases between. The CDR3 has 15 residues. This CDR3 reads CASRQPGATNEKLFF. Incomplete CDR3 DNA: TGTGCCAGCAGGCAACCAGGGGCAACTAATGAAAAA.

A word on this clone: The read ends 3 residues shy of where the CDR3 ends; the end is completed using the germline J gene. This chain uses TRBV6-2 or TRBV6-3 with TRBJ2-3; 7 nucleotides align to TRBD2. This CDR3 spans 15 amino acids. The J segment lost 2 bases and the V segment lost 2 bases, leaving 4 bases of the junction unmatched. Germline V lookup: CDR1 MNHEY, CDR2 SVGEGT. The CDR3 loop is CASSYEAGNTDTQYF. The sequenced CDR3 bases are TGTGCCAGCAGTTACGAAGCGGGGAACACAGATACG.

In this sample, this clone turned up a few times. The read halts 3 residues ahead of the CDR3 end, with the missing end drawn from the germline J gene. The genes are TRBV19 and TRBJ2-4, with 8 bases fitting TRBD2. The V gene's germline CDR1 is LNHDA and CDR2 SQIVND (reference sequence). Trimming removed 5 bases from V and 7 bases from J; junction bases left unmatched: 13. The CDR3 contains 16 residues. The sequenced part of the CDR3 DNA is TGTGCCAGTAGTTCTCCCCCGGGGGGGTCGCGGAACATT. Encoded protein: CASSSPPGGSRNI. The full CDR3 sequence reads CASSSPPGGSRNIQYF.

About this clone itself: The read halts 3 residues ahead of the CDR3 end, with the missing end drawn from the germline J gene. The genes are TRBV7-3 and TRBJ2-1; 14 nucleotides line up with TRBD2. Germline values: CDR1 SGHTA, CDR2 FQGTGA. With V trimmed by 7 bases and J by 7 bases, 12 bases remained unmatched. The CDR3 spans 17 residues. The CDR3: CASTSGGGTSGRNEQFF. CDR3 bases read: TGTGCCAGCACATCAGGGGGGGGGACTAGCGGGAGAAATGAG.

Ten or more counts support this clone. CDR3 region: CASQDSLNTGELFF. The part of the CDR3 DNA that was read is TGCGCCAGCCAGGACAGCCTCAACACCGGGGAG. The chain is built from TRBV5-1 and TRBJ2-2, with D perhaps matching TRBD1 (6 bases). The read gets to within 3 residues of the CDR3 end, and the germline J gene fills in the rest. From germline, CDR1 is SGHRS and CDR2 YFSETQ. Trimming removed 7 bases from V and 2 bases from J, with 12 bases in between. The CDR3 spans 14 residues.